These T cell receptor beta chains were read from a single sample in a study of OX40 agonist ivuxolimab in advanced cancers. Sequencing used immunoSEQ multiplex PCR; TCRdb keeps in-frame clones, though not all of them. The repertoire includes approximately 70,000 clones, around 90% of them detected once, and 0.5% to 0.55% sits in the top ten. This material consisted of CD4+ or CD8+ T cells sorted from blood, taken in a trial of the OX40 agonist ivuxolimab. The receptors stem from an adult with an advanced solid tumor such as melanoma, head and neck, liver or kidney cancer. Each CDR3 is given with its conserved first and last residue. D genes are given only for firm matches. Expanded clones get a size class; other rows say once, few or many, or leave the size out.

>17|TRBV5-1|TRBJ2-2|TRBD2|.
CASSLDLLAVDTGELFF
TGCGCCAGCAGCTTGGACCTTCTAGCGGTCGACACCGGGGAGCTGTTTTTT
>15|TRBV6-6|TRBJ2-1|.|.
CASSYTGPSYNEQFF
TGTGCCAGCAGTTATACCGGACCCTCCTACAATGAGCAGTTCTTC
>14|TRBV29-1|TRBJ1-2|TRBD1|.
CSVARDSPLYGYTF
TGCAGCGTTGCGCGGGACAGCCCACTCTATGGCTACACCTTC
>13|TRBV6-5|TRBJ2-3|.|.
CASRSDSTDTQYF
TGTGCCAGCAGAAGTGATAGCACAGATACGCAGTATTTT
>12|TRBV27|TRBJ1-2|.|once
CASRRGTYGYTF
TGTGCCAGCAGGAGGGGGACTTACGGCTACACCTTC
>15|TRBV7-9|TRBJ2-1|TRBD2|.
CASSEPGLELNEQFF
TGTGCCAGCAGCGAGCCGGGACTAGAACTAAATGAGCAGTTCTTC
>17|TRBV7-6|TRBJ2-5|TRBD2|.
CASSLPGLTNFGETQYF
TGTGCCAGCAGCTTGCCGGGACTAACGAATTTTGGAGAGACCCAGTACTTC
>14|TRBV5-4|TRBJ2-5|.|.
CASSPDSLEETQYF
TGTGCCAGCAGCCCCGACTCATTAGAAGAGACCCAGTACTTC
>14|TRBV7-7|TRBJ2-3|.|.
CASSLLGAGDTQYF
TGTGCTAGCAGCTTATTAGGGGCGGGAGATACGCAGTATTTT
>15|TRBV28|TRBJ1-5|TRBD1|.
CASSQDRDTGQPQHF
TGTGCCAGCAGCCAGGACAGGGATACGGGACAGCCCCAGCATTTT
>17|TRBV15|TRBJ1-1|.|.
CATSRDLWGFKDTEAFF
TGTGCCACCAGCAGAGATCTTTGGGGGTTTAAGGACACTGAAGCTTTCTTT
>14|TRBV19|TRBJ2-2|TRBD1|.
CASSPGQGIGELFF
TGTGCCAGTAGTCCGGGACAGGGAATCGGGGAGCTGTTTTTT
>12|TRBV21-1|TRBJ2-5|.|.
CGTRATRETQYF
TGTGGGACAAGGGCAACCCGGGAGACCCAGTACTTC
>15|TRBV11-3|TRBJ2-2|.|.
CASSGGVPSTGELFF
TGTGCCAGCAGCGGCGGAGTCCCAAGCACCGGGGAGCTGTTTTTT
>16|TRBV27|TRBJ1-2|.|.
CASARILGGLDYGYTF
TGTGCCAGCGCCCGGATTCTCGGGGGACTTGACTATGGCTACACCTTC
>13|TRBV14|TRBJ1-2|.|few
CASSQDHSIGYTF
TGTGCCAGCAGCCAAGATCATTCGATCGGCTACACCTTC
>15|TRBV7-8|TRBJ2-2|TRBD2|once
CASSPGLAGTGELFF
TGTGCCAGCAGCCCCGGACTAGCGGGGACCGGGGAGCTGTTTTTT
>13|TRBV4-3|TRBJ2-5|.|.
CASSHAGRETQYF
TGCGCCAGCAGCCACGCCGGGAGAGAGACCCAGTACTTC
>15|TRBV7-3|TRBJ2-3|.|.
CASSEQGGMTDTQYF
TGTGCCAGCAGCGAACAGGGCGGAATGACAGATACGCAGTATTTT
>15|TRBV28|TRBJ2-1|.|.
CASRGGLRSYNEQFF
TGTGCCAGCAGGGGGGGACTGCGCTCCTACAATGAGCAGTTCTTC
>14|TRBV6-5|TRBJ2-3|.|.
CASNLARGTDTQYF
TGTGCCAGCAATCTGGCCCGGGGCACAGATACGCAGTATTTT
>16|TRBV18|TRBJ2-1|TRBD1|.
CASSPPMGRGRNEQFF
TGTGCCAGCTCACCACCAATGGGCAGGGGGCGAAATGAGCAGTTCTTC
>14|TRBV28|TRBJ2-3|TRBD2|.
CASSTGTSGDTQYF
TGTGCCAGCAGTACCGGGACTAGCGGCGATACGCAGTATTTT
>20|TRBV28|TRBJ2-7|.|.
CASALESLRDDRERTYEQYF
TGTGCCAGCGCGCTCGAGTCTCTCCGGGACGACCGGGAGAGGACCTACGAGCAGTACTTC
>15|TRBV28|TRBJ2-2|.|.
CASSPRLIGTGELFF
TGTGCCAGCAGTCCCAGACTAATCGGAACCGGGGAGCTGTTTTTT
>15|TRBV29-1|TRBJ1-2|.|medium-sized
CSATGEGARDYGYTF
TGCAGCGCCACGGGAGAAGGGGCGCGGGACTATGGCTACACCTTC
>13|TRBV5-5|TRBJ2-5|.|.
CASSWGGERPQYF
TGTGCCAGCAGCTGGGGAGGAGAGAGACCCCAGTACTTC
>13|TRBV11-2|TRBJ1-2|.|.
CASSSSPNYGYTF
TGTGCCAGCAGCTCCTCACCTAACTATGGCTACACCTTC
>15|TRBV7-9|TRBJ2-5|.|.
CASSLYSGRGETQYF
TGTGCCAGCAGCTTATACTCGGGAAGGGGGGAGACCCAGTACTTC
>14|TRBV5-4|TRBJ1-1|.|.
CASSLDGLNTEAFF
TGTGCCAGCAGCTTGGACGGATTGAACACTGAAGCTTTCTTT
>14|TRBV28|TRBJ2-3|.|.
CASTDSLRTDTQYF
TGTGCCAGCACGGACAGTCTTCGCACAGATACGCAGTATTTT
>13|TRBV19|TRBJ2-7|.|.
CASSMISRDEQYF
TGTGCCAGTAGTATGATCAGCAGGGACGAGCAGTACTTC
>17|TRBV7-2|TRBJ2-3|TRBD2|.
CASSQAGLAGGYDTQYF
TGTGCCAGCAGCCAAGCAGGACTAGCGGGAGGATATGATACGCAGTATTTT
>13|TRBV29-1|TRBJ2-7|.|.
CSVERGGDYEQYF
TGCAGCGTTGAGCGGGGAGGAGACTACGAGCAGTACTTC
>13|TRBV7-2|TRBJ2-5|.|.
CASSARVQETQYF
TGTGCCAGCAGCGCCAGGGTTCAGGAGACCCAGTACTTC
>13|TRBV4-2|TRBJ1-1|.|.
CASSDDRQGEAFF
TGTGCCAGCAGCGATGACAGGCAGGGTGAAGCTTTCTTT